A single sample is the source of the 15 T cell receptor beta chains below, sequenced in a study of blood T cell repertoires in COVID-19. TCRdb's copy holds only in-frame clones and misses some; the assay was immunoSEQ multiplex PCR. Found here are about 140,000 clones, roughly 85% of them singletons; the top ten hold under 4.5%. The specimen was peripheral blood. Receptor source: a man between 60 and 75 years old with acute or convalescent COVID-19.

This clone was seen more than once but under ten times. V gene TRBV4-3 combines with J gene TRBJ1-2; 8 nucleotides match TRBD1. CDR3 length equals 16 residues. Germline values: CDR1 LGHNA, CDR2 YSLEER. The V gene end was trimmed by 0 bases and the J gene end by 4 bases; junction bases not matched to a gene: 7. The CDR3 protein is CASSQDLGQGTYGYTF. Written as DNA, the CDR3 is TGCGCCAGCAGCCAAGACCTAGGACAGGGAACCTATGGCTACACCTTC.

J is TRBJ1-4 and V is TRBV9; 9 bases are a match to TRBD1. The CDR3 is made up of 14 amino acids. Per the germline V gene, CDR1 is SGDLS and CDR2 is YYNGEE. V shed 4 bases and J 5 bases; nucleotides not matched to a gene: 3. The CDR3 loop reads CASSRTGGNEKLFF. The CDR3 DNA reads TGTGCCAGCAGCAGAACAGGGGGCAATGAAAAACTGTTTTTT.

This clone was counted a few times. This chain uses TRBV14 with TRBJ2-3; perhaps TRBD2 as D (5 bases). Germline loops: CDR1 SGHDN, CDR2 FVKESK. The CDR3 consists of 17 residues. With 0 bases removed from V and 0 bases from J, the gap between germline ends came to 13 bases. The CDR3 here is CASSQDVSGSSTDTQYF. CDR3 bases: TGTGCCAGCAGCCAAGATGTCAGCGGATCTAGCACAGATACGCAGTATTTT.

The chain joins TRBV19 to TRBJ2-2; maybe TRBD1 (6 bases). V lost 1 base and J 3 bases, leaving 9 bases between the germline ends. The CDR3 loop spans 15 amino acids. Germline CDR1 LNHDA, CDR2 SQIVND (reference sequence). The DNA for the CDR3 is TGTGCCAGTAGTATAGCGGACAGCTACACCGGGGAGCTGTTTTTT. It specifies CASSIADSYTGELFF.

The rearrangement links TRBV5-1 to TRBJ2-5; 9 bases fit TRBD2. Germline V gene lookup returns CDR1 SGHRS and CDR2 YFSETQ. The CDR3 contains 16 residues. J gave up 2 bases and V 5 bases, and 10 bases lay outside the gene matches. Written as DNA, the CDR3 is TGCGCCAGCAGGGCGGGGACTAGCTCTTCTCAAGAGACCCAGTACTTC. Amino acid sequence: CASRAGTSSSQETQYF.

This chain links TRBV7-8 with TRBJ2-1; D is unresolved. Trimming cost V 2 bases and J 6 bases, with 11 bases left between them. The germline CDR1 and CDR2 sequences are SGHVS and FQNEAQ. This CDR3 contains 14 residues. The CDR3 DNA is TGTGCCAGCAGCTTACTTCCTAACCCCAATGAGCAGTTCTTC. Translation: CASSLLPNPNEQFF.

The CDR3 spells CASSSGTGRYEQYF. The CDR3 bases are TGTGCCAGCAGTTCTGGGACAGGCCGCTACGAGCAGTACTTC. This sequence joins TRBV6-5 and TRBJ2-7, with 8 nucleotides matching TRBD1. V lost 4 bases and J lost 3; bases outside the gene matches: 5. Germline V gene sequence: CDR1 MNHEY, CDR2 SVGAGI. This CDR3 has 14 residues.

This chain joins TRBV27 and TRBJ2-1; D gene ambiguous. This CDR3 spans 15 amino acids. Germline-derived CDR1 and CDR2 are MNHEY and SMNVEV (reference sequence). Deletions cut 6 bases from V and 0 bases from J, with 12 bases between. The CDR3 DNA reads TGTGCCAGCAGGCCCTCTGCAGTCTCCTACAATGAGCAGTTCTTC. Encoded protein: CASRPSAVSYNEQFF.

J is TRBJ1-5 and V is TRBV10-3; a weak D match, TRBD1 (5 bases). V lost 6 bases, J lost 7 bases, and 13 bases lay in between. CDR3 size: 13 residues. Per the germline V gene, CDR1 is ENHRY and CDR2 is SYGVKD. As DNA, the CDR3 is TGTGCCATCAGGGAGGGACCGGGACAGCCCCAGCATTTT. It is translated as CAIREGPGQPQHF.

The genes are TRBV4-3 and TRBJ2-7; D ambiguous. The V end was cut by 0 bases, the J end by 0 bases, with 6 bases between. The CDR3 totals 14 residues. In germline, CDR1 is LGHNA, CDR2 YSLEER. The CDR3, as DNA: TGCGCCAGCAGCCAAGAAACAGTCTCCTACGAGCAGTACTTC. Protein: CASSQETVSYEQYF.

The rearrangement links TRBV19 to TRBJ2-3, with D tentatively TRBD1 (6 bases). In germline, CDR1 is LNHDA, CDR2 SQIVND (reference sequence). This CDR3 is 14 amino acids long. Trimming took 5 bases from V and 0 from J, leaving 9 bases between them. The chain's CDR3 is CASSEQGSTDTQYF. In DNA, the CDR3 is TGTGCCAGTAGTGAACAGGGAAGCACAGATACGCAGTATTTT.

The chain links TRBV5-4 to TRBJ2-5, with 7 bases that match TRBD2. Per germline, CDR1 SGHNT and CDR2 YYREEE (reference sequence). This CDR3 comprises 15 residues. Losses at the gene ends were 2 bases for V and 2 bases for J; bases not matched to a gene: 6. The CDR3 sequence is CASSLGLGLQETQYF. The CDR3 nucleotides are TGTGCCAGCAGCTTAGGACTAGGTCTACAAGAGACCCAGTACTTC.

V usage is TRBV7-2 and J usage is TRBJ1-6; D perhaps matches TRBD1 (6 bases). Germline lookup yields CDR1 SGHTA and CDR2 FQGNSA. The CDR3 sequence is 18 residues long. Trimming took 2 bases from V and 6 from J, leaving 20 bases between them. The CDR3 protein is CASSLSQGMSVRNSPLHF. In DNA form, the CDR3 reads TGTGCCAGCAGCTTAAGCCAGGGGATGTCGGTGCGTAATTCACCCCTCCACTTT.

The chain joins TRBV24-1 to TRBJ2-3, with 9 bases that match TRBD2. The junction had 18 bases not matched to a gene; V was cut back by 4 bases and J by 2 bases. The CDR3 consists of 20 residues. Germline-derived CDR1 and CDR2 are KGHDR and SFDVKD. The CDR3 reads CATSDLAGSTGVGTTDTQYF. The CDR3 DNA reads TGTGCCACCAGTGACCTAGCGGGATCTACGGGGGTTGGAACCACAGATACGCAGTATTTT.

J is TRBJ1-2 and V is TRBV19, with D maybe TRBD1 (6 bases). Per the germline V gene, CDR1 is LNHDA and CDR2 is SQIVND (reference sequence). The CDR3 loop spans 12 amino acids. V was cut by 5 bases and J by 8 bases, with 12 bases left in between. CDR3 DNA sequence: TGTGCCAGTAGTGCCTCGACAGGAGGCTACACCTTC. Its protein product is CASSASTGGYTF.